The 22 T cell receptor beta chains below were found in one sample sequenced in a study of blood T cell repertoires in COVID-19. Here immunoSEQ multiplex PCR was the method, and the copy in TCRdb shows in-frame clones only, minus some. The sample contains more than 350,000 clones, about 90% of which appear only once. The sequencing input was peripheral blood. These receptors were taken from a woman in her twenties or thirties with COVID-19, enrolled during active disease.

The chain carries TRBV11-3 and TRBJ1-2; D is perhaps TRBD1 (5 bases). The V gene lost 0 bases and the J gene lost 7 bases, with 12 bases spanning the gap. The CDR3 is made up of 14 amino acids. Germline V gives CDR1 SGHNT, CDR2 YENEEA. CDR3 in DNA: TGTGCCAGCAGCTTAGACAGGGCTCCACGTGGCTACACCTTC. Its translation: CASSLDRAPRGYTF.

The gene calls are TRBV3-1 (or the pseudogene TRBV3-2) and TRBJ2-1; a possible D gene is TRBD1 (5 bases). From germline, CDR1 is LGHDT and CDR2 YNNKEL (reference sequence). The CDR3 is 17 amino acids. V shed 4 bases and J shed 1 base, with 17 bases lying between them. The CDR3 bases are TGTGCCAGCAGCCCGTCGGCAAATCAGGGATCCTACAATGAGCAGTTCTTC. Translation: CASSPSANQGSYNEQFF.

This clone was detected only once. The rearrangement links TRBV29-1 to TRBJ1-2, with no clear D. This CDR3 contains 11 residues. Trimming left V 4 bases short and J 3 bases short, with 6 bases between. Germline CDR1 SQVTM, CDR2 ANQGSEA. This CDR3 is CSVGEDYGYTF. The CDR3 nucleotides are TGCAGCGTTGGGGAGGACTATGGCTACACCTTC.

This rearrangement joins TRBV10-3 to TRBJ2-4; 14 bases match TRBD2. The germline V gene encodes CDR1 ENHRY and CDR2 SYGVKD. The CDR3 loop spans 14 amino acids. Germline trimming cut 5 bases from V and 8 bases from J; bases unmatched to any gene: 2. The CDR3 nucleotides are TGTGCCATCAGTCCGACTAGCGGGAGGGACATTCAGTACTTC. Protein sequence: CAISPTSGRDIQYF.

The genes are TRBV18 and TRBJ1-2, with D possibly TRBD1 on 6 matching bases. The CDR3 sequence is 15 residues long. Germline V gene sequence: CDR1 KGHSH, CDR2 LQKENI. Trimming left V 3 bases short and J 4 bases short, with 15 bases between. The CDR3 DNA reads as TGTGCCAGCTCACCGCCGGGGGGCGGGAGCTATGGCTACACCTTC. Translating it yields CASSPPGGGSYGYTF. The whole variable domain, filled in from reference TRBV18 and TRBJ1-2, reads NAGVMQNPRHLVRRRGQEARLRCSPMKGHSHVYWYRQLPEEGLKFMVYLQKENIIDESGMPKERFSAEFPKEGPSILRIQQVVRGDSAAYFCASSPPGGGSYGYTFGSGTRLTVV.

DNA of the CDR3: TGCAGCGGTTACGGAGGGACCACTGAAGCTTTCTTT. This sequence encodes CSGYGGTTEAFF. This rearrangement joins TRBV29-1 to TRBJ1-1; a weak D match, TRBD1 (5 bases). The CDR3 loop spans 12 amino acids. V was trimmed by 7 bases and J by 4 bases, leaving 13 bases between them. Germline CDR1 reads SQVTM; CDR2 reads ANQGSEA.

The chain is built from TRBV15 and TRBJ2-1, with a weak D call TRBD2 (7 bases). The CDR3 is 16 residues long. V lost 1 base, J lost 8 bases, and 18 bases lay in between. Germline lookup yields CDR1 LNHNV and CDR2 YYDKDF (reference sequence). The CDR3 sequence: CATSRGGGAWSDEQFF. The CDR3 coding sequence is TGTGCCACCAGCAGAGGCGGGGGCGCGTGGTCTGATGAGCAGTTCTTC.

The chain is built from TRBV7-2 and TRBJ2-5; 9 bases map to TRBD2. Per germline, CDR1 SGHTA and CDR2 FQGNSA. The trim removed 3 bases at V and 5 bases at J, leaving 7 bases unmatched. This CDR3 comprises 15 residues. DNA of the CDR3: TGTGCCAGCAGCTTCCAAGCTAGCGGGACGGAGACCCAGTACTTC. Protein product: CASSFQASGTETQYF.

CDR3 in amino acids: CSVDRTGSDTQYF. CDR3 nucleotide sequence: TGCAGCGTGGACAGGACAGGGTCGGATACGCAGTATTTT. The chain uses TRBV29-1 and TRBJ2-3; TRBD1 matches at 8 bases. The CDR3 covers 13 residues. In germline, CDR1 is SQVTM, CDR2 ANQGSEA. V lost 6 bases and J lost 6; bases outside the gene matches: 8.

This chain connects TRBV6-6 to TRBJ1-1, with no clear D. The CDR3 is 13 amino acids. In germline, CDR1 is MNHNY, CDR2 SVGAGI (reference sequence). The V end lost 2 bases, the J end lost 1 base, and 5 bases lay between the germline ends. The DNA for the CDR3 is TGTGCCAGCAGTTACGGGCCGAACACTGAAGCTTTCTTT. Encoded protein: CASSYGPNTEAFF.

The J gene is TRBJ1-1, the V gene TRBV6-6; D gene uncertain. This CDR3 contains 15 residues. The germline gives CDR1 MNHNY, CDR2 SVGAGI (reference sequence). V was trimmed by 10 bases and J by 1 base, leaving 19 bases between them. The CDR3 DNA is TGTGCCACCGGTACAGTACGGGGAAGGAACACTGAAGCTTTCTTT. This codes for CATGTVRGRNTEAFF.

The rearrangement uses TRBV6-1 and TRBJ1-3, with 12 bases lining up with TRBD1. Germline lookup yields CDR1 MNHNS and CDR2 SASEGT. The V gene end was trimmed by 6 bases and the J gene end by 1 base; junction bases not matched to a gene: 13. This CDR3 has 19 residues. The CDR3 DNA reads TGTGCCAGCAGAGAACGGGACAGGGGGCGAACTCCTTCTGGAAACACCATATATTTT. This translates into CASRERDRGRTPSGNTIYF.

This clone occurred a few times. V usage is TRBV3-1 (or the pseudogene TRBV3-2) and J usage is TRBJ1-5; D may be TRBD1 (6 bases). Germline values: CDR1 LGHDT, CDR2 YNNKEL (reference sequence). V lost 1 base and J 2 bases, leaving 12 bases between the germline ends. The length of the CDR3 is 16 residues. The CDR3 DNA is TGTGCCAGCAGCCAAGGTCCCGAGGGGGGCAATCAGCCCCAGCATTTT. Protein: CASSQGPEGGNQPQHF.

The genes are TRBV7-8 and TRBJ2-1, with TRBD2 matching over 15 bases. The germline gives CDR1 SGHVS, CDR2 FQNEAQ. V shed 5 bases, J shed 8 bases, and the junction held 7 bases outside the gene matches. The CDR3 consists of 16 residues. CDR3: CASSRGLAGGRDEQFF. In DNA form, the CDR3 reads TGTGCCAGCAGCCGAGGACTAGCGGGAGGGCGGGATGAGCAGTTCTTC.

The gene calls are TRBV11-3 and TRBJ1-1; possible D gene TRBD1, 5 bases. Trimming cost V 3 bases and J 5 bases, with 10 bases left between them. CDR1 SGHNT and CDR2 YENEEA come from the germline V gene. The length of the CDR3 is 13 residues. The CDR3 loop reads CASSLAGGTEAFF. The CDR3 DNA sequence: TGTGCCAGCAGCTTGGCGGGGGGAACTGAAGCTTTCTTT.

This clone was seen just once. V usage is TRBV11-3 and J usage is TRBJ2-7, with D perhaps TRBD1 (5 bases). Germline lookup yields CDR1 SGHNT and CDR2 YENEEA. CDR3 length: 13 residues. V was cut by 4 bases and J by 0 bases, with 7 bases left in between. This CDR3 reads CASSYRSSYEQYV. The CDR3 nucleotides read TGTGCCAGCAGCTACAGGAGCTCCTACGAGCAGTACGTC.

On this clone: Its ends do not fully match the called genes, so a read error is possible. The chain combines TRBV28 with TRBJ1-2, with D unclear. Germline CDR1 reads MDHEN; CDR2 reads SYDVKM. CDR3 length: 12 amino acids. CDR3 in DNA: TGTGCCACCAGTCCCGGGAACTATGGCTACACCTTC. It translates to CATSPGNYGYTF.

V usage is TRBV7-2 and J usage is TRBJ2-3, with a tentative D call TRBD2 (6 bases). V dropped 5 bases and J dropped 4 bases, with 13 bases sitting between them. From germline, CDR1 is SGHTA and CDR2 FQGNSA. This CDR3 comprises 14 residues. The CDR3 here is CASSQGTLADTQYF. The CDR3, as DNA: TGTGCCAGCAGCCAAGGGACTTTGGCAGATACGCAGTATTTT.

This chain connects TRBV7-9 to TRBJ2-7, with 9 bases that match TRBD1. Germline loops: CDR1 SEHNR, CDR2 FQNEAQ (reference sequence). CDR3 length: 13 amino acids. Trimming cost V 5 bases and J 3 bases; bases outside gene matches: 2. This CDR3 is CASSLDRGYEQYF. The CDR3 DNA is TGTGCCAGCAGCCTGGACAGGGGCTACGAGCAGTACTTC.

This chain connects TRBV3-1 (or the pseudogene TRBV3-2) to TRBJ2-7, with 12 bases aligning to TRBD2. V was pared by 4 bases and J by 0 bases, with 4 bases of the junction left unmatched. CDR3 length: 16 residues. Germline assignment: CDR1 LGHDT and CDR2 YNNKEL (reference sequence). The CDR3 sequence is CASSLATSGSSYEQYV. The CDR3 DNA sequence: TGTGCCAGCAGCCTAGCGACTAGCGGGAGCTCCTACGAGCAGTACGTC.

The genes are TRBV6-5 and TRBJ2-3, with 11 bases that match TRBD2. CDR3 length: 15 residues. Germline V gene data show CDR1 as MNHEY and CDR2 as SVGAGI. V shed 8 bases and J 4 bases; nucleotides not matched to a gene: 8. The CDR3 here is CASAELAGEADTQYF. The DNA of the CDR3 is TGTGCCAGCGCCGAACTAGCGGGAGAGGCAGATACGCAGTATTTT.

The chain couples TRBV10-3 to TRBJ1-2; D is ambiguous. Trimming left V 0 bases short and J 6 bases short, with 14 bases between. This CDR3 contains 15 residues. CDR1 ENHRY and CDR2 SYGVKD come from the germline V gene. The CDR3 sequence: CAISESFYRGDGYTF. CDR3 bases: TGTGCCATCAGTGAGTCCTTCTACCGGGGAGATGGCTACACCTTC.